The 16 T cell receptor beta chains reported below all come from one sample, sequenced in a study of STAT5B mutations in CD4+ large granular lymphocyte leukemia. Produced via immunoSEQ multiplex PCR; TCRdb's table is partial and in-frame only. The table shows about 50,000 clones, with 65% to 85% occurring only once. Sequencing was done on a sample of CD4+ T cells from blood buffy coats. The source of these receptors is a human donor in good health.

The chain uses TRBV4-1 and TRBJ2-5, with D perhaps matching TRBD1 (5 bases). Germline CDR1 is MGHRA and CDR2 is YSYEKL. V lost 0 bases to trimming and J lost 2 bases, with 7 bases between them. The CDR3 sequence is 14 residues long. The CDR3: CASSQEQEQETQYF. The CDR3 nucleotides read TGCGCCAGCAGCCAAGAACAGGAGCAAGAGACCCAGTACTTC.

This sequence joins TRBV6-6 and TRBJ2-7, with unresolved D. Trimming shortened V by 11 bases and J by 3 bases, and 20 bases separated the two germline ends. Germline V gene lookup returns CDR1 MNHNY and CDR2 SVGAGI (reference sequence). This CDR3 has 14 amino acids. Here the CDR3 DNA reads TGTGCCGTCTCGGGCCCGGAAACCTACTACGAGCAGTACTTC. It specifies CAVSGPETYYEQYF.

In this sample, this clone turned up once. The chain has TRBV19 and TRBJ2-3; D is undetermined. The CDR3 spans 12 residues. Germline-derived CDR1 and CDR2 are LNHDA and SQIVND (reference sequence). The V gene lost 4 bases and the J gene lost 14 bases, with 16 bases spanning the gap. Written as DNA, the CDR3 is TGTGCCAGTAGTACATCACAGTCCTGGCTGTATTTT. Its translation: CASSTSQSWLYF.

This clone was observed a few times. The rearrangement links TRBV21-1 to TRBJ2-3; TRBD1 is the table's D call, not checked against the DNA. TRBV21-1 is a documented pseudogene. CDR3 length equals 19 residues. The CDR3 bases are TGTGCCAGTAGAACTTGGACAGGAGGCCTCGGCGAGGAGGGAGATACGCAGTATTTT. Translating it yields CASRTWTGGLGEEGDTQYF.

This clone was seen more than once but under ten times. The V and J genes are TRBV7-9 and TRBJ1-2; the D is unclear. CDR3 size: 14 residues. Germline V gene lookup returns CDR1 SEHNR and CDR2 FQNEAQ (reference sequence). V lost 2 bases to trimming and J lost 6 bases, with 13 bases between them. The CDR3 nucleotides read TGTGCCAGCAGCTTAAGTATCGGGGTACATGGCTACACCTTC. It specifies CASSLSIGVHGYTF.

This sequence joins TRBV11-2 and TRBJ2-1, with a tentative D call TRBD1 (6 bases). Trimming took off 5 bases at V and 2 bases at J, with 13 bases between the two ends. This CDR3 comprises 15 residues. Per the germline V gene, CDR1 is SGHAT and CDR2 is FQNNGV. The CDR3 DNA follows: TGTGCCAGCAGCCCTGGACAGTTTACCTACAATGAGCAGTTCTTC. This encodes CASSPGQFTYNEQFF.

This rearrangement joins TRBV18 to TRBJ1-1; the D gene is possibly TRBD1 (6 bases). The CDR3 contains 18 residues. From germline, CDR1 is KGHSH and CDR2 LQKENI. V lost 2 bases to trimming and J lost 1 base, with 20 bases between them. This CDR3 reads CASSPGYRGAKGNTEAFF. The CDR3 DNA reads as TGTGCCAGCTCACCAGGATATAGGGGGGCGAAGGGGAACACTGAAGCTTTCTTT. The whole variable domain, filled in from reference TRBV18 and TRBJ1-1, reads NAGVMQNPRHLVRRRGQEARLRCSPMKGHSHVYWYRQLPEEGLKFMVYLQKENIIDESGMPKERFSAEFPKEGPSILRIQQVVRGDSAAYFCASSPGYRGAKGNTEAFFGQGTRLTVV.

The gene calls are TRBV7-9 and TRBJ1-6, with 7 bases lining up with TRBD1. This CDR3 contains 15 residues. From germline, CDR1 is SEHNR and CDR2 FQNEAQ (reference sequence). J lost 9 bases, V lost 6 bases, and 11 bases had no gene match. The CDR3 region is CASRTDRRSFSPLHF. The CDR3 DNA is TGTGCCAGCAGGACGGACAGGAGGTCTTTTTCACCCCTCCACTTT.

This sequence joins TRBV5-1 and TRBJ1-1; the D is unclear. The V gene lost 4 bases and the J gene lost 0 bases, with 13 bases spanning the gap. CDR1 and CDR2 (germline): SGHRS, YFSETQ. The CDR3 extends over 15 amino acids. The DNA of the CDR3 is TGCGCCAGCAGCCCGACCGGGAAATTGAACACTGAAGCTTTCTTT. As protein: CASSPTGKLNTEAFF.

The rearrangement uses TRBV5-6 and TRBJ2-5; no clear D gene. This CDR3 is built from 16 residues. V was shortened by 0 bases and J by 2 bases, with 14 bases between the two germline ends. Germline V gene sequence: CDR1 SGHDT, CDR2 YYEEEE. The CDR3 loop reads CASSLVGALTQETQYF. The CDR3 coding sequence is TGTGCCAGCAGCTTGGTCGGCGCATTGACTCAAGAGACCCAGTACTTC.

A single count supports this clone. The chain uses TRBV10-1 and TRBJ1-1, with D possibly matching TRBD1 (5 bases). Germline CDR1 reads WNHNN; CDR2 reads SYGVQD (reference sequence). Trimming took 2 bases from V and 0 from J, leaving 13 bases between them. The CDR3 is 16 residues long. The CDR3 DNA is TGCGCCAGCAGTGAGGGGGACCGCGGACTGAACACTGAAGCTTTCTTT. This codes for CASSEGDRGLNTEAFF.

V and J are TRBV6-1 and TRBJ1-2; D is perhaps TRBD1 (5 bases). Germline CDR1 MNHNS, CDR2 SASEGT. The V end lost 1 base, the J end lost 7 bases, and 16 bases lay between the germline ends. The CDR3 sequence is 15 residues long. CDR3 in amino acids: CASSEVDISGLGYTF. For the CDR3, the DNA is TGTGCCAGCAGTGAAGTGGACATCTCGGGGCTTGGCTACACCTTC.

The gene calls are TRBV21-1 and TRBJ2-1; whether TRBD1, the table's D call, matches the DNA was not checked. TRBV21-1 is annotated as a pseudogene. CDR3 length: 15 residues. CDR3 protein: CASSKDRSVCHEQFF. DNA for the CDR3: TGTGCCAGCAGCAAAGACAGGAGCGTTTGCCATGAGCAGTTCTTC.

J is TRBJ2-1 and V is TRBV5-6; 7 nucleotides align to TRBD1. Germline V gene data show CDR1 as SGHDT and CDR2 as YYEEEE. The CDR3 has 14 residues. V was pared by 4 bases and J by 3 bases, with 4 bases of the junction left unmatched. The CDR3 loop is CASSRQGGYNEQFF. CDR3 nucleotide sequence: TGTGCCAGCAGCCGACAGGGTGGCTACAATGAGCAGTTCTTC.

This chain connects TRBV27 to TRBJ2-4; D ambiguous. V shed 6 bases and J shed 7 bases, with 13 bases lying between them. This CDR3 spans 13 amino acids. CDR1 MNHEY and CDR2 SMNVEV come from the germline V gene (reference sequence). CDR3 sequence: CASSSRLVNIQYF. CDR3 nucleotide sequence: TGTGCCAGCAGCTCTAGGCTGGTTAACATTCAGTACTTC.

There are a few counts of this clone. The gene calls are TRBV28 and TRBJ1-5; D unclear. The ends were cut back, 6 bases at V and 2 bases at J, with 14 bases in the middle. CDR3 length: 15 amino acids. CDR1 and CDR2 (germline): MDHEN, SYDVKM. CDR3 nucleotide sequence: TGTGCCAGCAGCCTGACGGCACCGGGCAATCAGCCCCAGCATTTT. Protein product: CASSLTAPGNQPQHF.